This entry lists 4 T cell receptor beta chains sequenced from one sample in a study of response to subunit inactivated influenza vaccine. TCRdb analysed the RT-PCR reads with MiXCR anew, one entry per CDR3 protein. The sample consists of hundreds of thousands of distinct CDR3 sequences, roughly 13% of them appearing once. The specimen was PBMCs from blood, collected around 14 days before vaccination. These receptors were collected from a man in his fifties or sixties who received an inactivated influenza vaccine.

The CDR3 is CASDPLGPGADTQYF. The CDR3 DNA is TGTGCCAGCGATCCTCTAGGCCCTGGCGCAGATACGCAGTATTTT. This chain links TRBV6-2 or TRBV6-3 with TRBJ2-3; D unclear. The CDR3 contains 15 residues. Per germline, CDR1 MNHEY and CDR2 SVGEGT. V shed 8 bases and J shed 4 bases, with 19 bases lying between them.

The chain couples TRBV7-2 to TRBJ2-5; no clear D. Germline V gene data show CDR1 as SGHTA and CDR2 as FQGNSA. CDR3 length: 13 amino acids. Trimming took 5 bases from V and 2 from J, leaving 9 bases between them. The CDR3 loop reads CASSNNNQETQYF. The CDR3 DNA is TGTGCCAGCAGCAACAACAATCAAGAGACCCAGTACTTC.

CDR3 sequence: CASRTSAAYEQYF. DNA of the CDR3: TGTGCCAGCAGGACTAGCGCTGCCTACGAGCAGTACTTC. The rearrangement links TRBV12-3 or TRBV12-4 to TRBJ2-7, with TRBD2 matching 8 bases. V dropped 6 bases and J dropped 2; count of bases not matched to a gene: 3. This CDR3 has 13 residues.

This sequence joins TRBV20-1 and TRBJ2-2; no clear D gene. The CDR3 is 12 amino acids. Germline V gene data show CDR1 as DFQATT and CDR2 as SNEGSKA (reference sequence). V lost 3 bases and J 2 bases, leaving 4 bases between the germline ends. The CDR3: CSASQNTGELFF. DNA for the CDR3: TGCAGTGCTAGTCAAAACACCGGGGAGCTGTTTTTT.